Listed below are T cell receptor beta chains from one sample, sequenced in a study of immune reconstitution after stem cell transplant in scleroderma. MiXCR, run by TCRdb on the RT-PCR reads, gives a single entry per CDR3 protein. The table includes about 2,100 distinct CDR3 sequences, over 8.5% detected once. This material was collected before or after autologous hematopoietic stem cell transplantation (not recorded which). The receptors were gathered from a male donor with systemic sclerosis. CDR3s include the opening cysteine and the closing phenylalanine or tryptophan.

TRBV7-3	CASSLNRQGEQYF
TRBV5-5	CASSLAGRGTIEAFF
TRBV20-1	CSASGGQGHTEAFF
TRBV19	CATTTAGGELFF
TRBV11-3	CASSLRGQETQYF
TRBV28	CASSFRPRRTTDTQYF
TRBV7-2	CASSSDRTNYGYTF
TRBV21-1	CATPTVAKNIQYF
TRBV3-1	CASSPSGPNYEQYF
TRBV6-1	CASSEAWQGDTEAFF